The clone carrying this TCR beta chain has at least ten counts. Each CDR3 protein is one row after TCRdb ran MiXCR on the RT-PCR reads. The sample carries about 680,000 distinct CDR3 sequences, 13% to 15% recorded once. Germline assignment: CDR1 SGHKS and CDR2 YYEKEE (reference sequence). The CDR3 length is 16 residues. V lost 0 bases to trimming and J lost 1 base, with 13 bases between them. The source is a female donor in good health, serving as a healthy control. The chain couples TRBV5-5 to TRBJ2-5; D is unresolved. Sequenced input: memory CD4+ T cells from blood. CDR3 sequence: CASSLGRRSTQETQYF. CDR3 DNA sequence: TGTGCCAGCAGCTTGGGTCGCCGGAGCACCCAAGAGACCCAGTACTTC.